This TCR beta chain emerged from a study of blood T cell repertoires in COVID-19. Whole-study context: From the United States, Italy and Spain came samples of acute and convalescent COVID-19. The cDNA or gDNA used as material had been derived from T cells, B-cell-depleted T cells, or PBMCs.

Original data processing: Amplification of reference gene primers was used by the study to estimate nucleated cell counts. Repertoires were generated with immunoSEQ multiplex PCR, while TCRdb's copy carries only in-frame clones and drops some. D and trimming come from the DNA, and the V and J calls and clone size come from that table. This repertoire shows over 85,000 clones, around nine tenths found once; its top ten account for about 7.2%. Sample: peripheral blood. This receptor was taken from a man between 60 and 70 years old with acute or convalescent COVID-19.

This chain's CDR3 is CASSLEGVTEAFF. The CDR3 DNA reads as TGCGCCAGCAGCTTGGAGGGAGTCACTGAAGCTTTCTTT. The gene calls are TRBV5-1 and TRBJ1-1; D gene ambiguous. The CDR3 is made up of 13 amino acids. The V end was cut by 0 bases, the J end by 4 bases, with 7 bases between. The germline gives CDR1 SGHRS, CDR2 YFSETQ.